These 13 T cell receptor beta chains came from one sample sequenced in a study of a mutant IDH1 vaccine in newly diagnosed glioma (dated by TCRdb to the early 2020s). The protocol used for the library was the immunoSEQ multiplex PCR assay. This immuneACCESS table, as held by TCRdb, lists in-frame sequences with V and J called but not all clones. Of the missing ones, under half trace to an unresolved V gene in checked studies; the others have no known cause. Within this sample are about 50,000 clones, with roughly 73% of them counted one time only. The ten most abundant clones make up around 4.9% of the sample. The antigens of these receptors remain unknown. The time point label for this specimen denotes: week 5, during vaccination. Each vaccine dose, consisting of 300 ug of a 20-mer mutant IDH1 peptide in Montanide, was administered subcutaneously with topical imiquimod. Sequences were derived from PBMCs, sampled from a glioma patient whose treatment included an IDH1 peptide vaccine. The receptor set was obtained from a man between 50 and 59 years old with glioma.

J is TRBJ2-1 and V is TRBV5-4; D remains ambiguous. Trimming stripped 4 bases from V and 0 bases from J, with 14 bases between. CDR1 SGHNT and CDR2 YYREEE come from the germline V gene (reference sequence). The CDR3 consists of 16 residues. The CDR3 is CASSPGGLSSYNEQFF. The CDR3 bases are TGTGCCAGCAGCCCTGGTGGTCTGAGCTCCTACAATGAGCAGTTCTTC.

This chain links TRBV6-5 with TRBJ2-7, with unresolved D. The CDR3 has 14 amino acids. V dropped 5 bases and J dropped 5 bases, with 16 bases sitting between them. Germline loops: CDR1 MNHEY, CDR2 SVGAGI. DNA of the CDR3: TGTGCCAGCAGTGACGCCTCGAGGACCGACGAGCAGTACTTC. Protein sequence: CASSDASRTDEQYF.

This chain uses TRBV4-1 with TRBJ1-5; a weak D match, TRBD1 (5 bases). V dropped 0 bases and J dropped 1 base, with 10 bases sitting between them. The germline CDR1 and CDR2 sequences are MGHRA and YSYEKL. The CDR3 has 16 amino acids. The CDR3 reads CASSQDGGISNQPQHF. CDR3 coding DNA: TGCGCCAGCAGCCAAGATGGGGGAATCAGCAATCAGCCCCAGCATTTT.

The chain has TRBV19 and TRBJ1-5; TRBD1 aligns across 8 bases. There are 19 residues in the CDR3. J was trimmed by 0 bases and V by 7 bases; bases with no gene match: 17. From germline, CDR1 is LNHDA and CDR2 SQIVND (reference sequence). CDR3 in DNA: TGTGCCAGTACCCGCGGACAGGGAACAACCCGAATTAGCAATCAGCCCCAGCATTTT. This encodes CASTRGQGTTRISNQPQHF.

The chain carries TRBV7-2 and TRBJ2-3; D is possibly TRBD2 (5 bases). The CDR3 has 13 amino acids. The V gene lost 7 bases and the J gene lost 4 bases, with 12 bases spanning the gap. CDR1 and CDR2 from the germline V gene are SGHTA and FQGNSA. This chain's CDR3 is CASTPAGADTQYF. The CDR3 nucleotides read TGTGCCAGCACGCCCGCGGGTGCAGATACGCAGTATTTT.

This rearrangement joins TRBV7-9 to TRBJ2-5; D is perhaps TRBD1 (7 bases). V shed 5 bases and J shed 5 bases, with 12 bases lying between them. Germline loops: CDR1 SEHNR, CDR2 FQNEAQ (reference sequence). The CDR3 consists of 13 residues. The CDR3 loop is CASSPGGWETQYF. The CDR3, as DNA: TGTGCCAGCAGCCCAGGGGGGTGGGAGACCCAGTACTTC.

V usage is TRBV7-8 and J usage is TRBJ2-1; 7 positions match TRBD1. Per germline, CDR1 SGHVS and CDR2 FQNEAQ. The CDR3 contains 14 residues. Trimming cost V 9 bases and J 7 bases; bases outside gene matches: 12. The CDR3 sequence is CASTNLQGINEQFF. DNA of the CDR3: TGTGCCAGTACAAATCTACAGGGGATTAATGAGCAGTTCTTC.

The J gene is TRBJ1-3, the V gene TRBV9; no reliable D call. Germline V gene sequence: CDR1 SGDLS, CDR2 YYNGEE. V was pared by 0 bases and J by 2 bases, with 6 bases between. The CDR3 is made up of 14 amino acids. This CDR3 is CASSVGDAGNTIYF. The DNA for the CDR3 is TGTGCCAGCAGCGTAGGGGATGCTGGAAACACCATATATTTT.

The chain combines TRBV4-1 with TRBJ1-3; a weak D match, TRBD1 (6 bases). Germline CDR1 and CDR2: MGHRA and YSYEKL. CDR3 length: 16 residues. The ends were cut back, 2 bases at V and 7 bases at J, with 18 bases in the middle. CDR3 protein: CASSQPLQGFRNTIYF. CDR3 DNA: TGCGCCAGCAGCCAACCATTACAGGGTTTTCGCAACACCATATATTTT.

This chain joins TRBV30 and TRBJ2-5, with D unclear. V lost 0 bases and J lost 5, with 10 bases in between. Germline assignment: CDR1 GTSNPN and CDR2 SVGIG (reference sequence). The CDR3 is 13 amino acids. CDR3 nucleotides: TGTGCCTGGAGTGTAGGGCAGTGGGAGACCCAGTACTTC. Its translation: CAWSVGQWETQYF.

The CDR3 is CASWGPGTGPTPQQPQHF. As DNA, the CDR3 is TGTGCCAGTTGGGGACCCGGGACAGGACCCACCCCCCAACAGCCCCAGCATTTT. This chain links TRBV19 with TRBJ1-5; 8 nucleotides line up with TRBD1. The CDR3 has 18 amino acids. The V and J ends lost 8 bases and 7 bases, in that order; junction bases with no gene match: 22. In germline, CDR1 is LNHDA, CDR2 SQIVND (reference sequence).

This chain connects TRBV7-2 to TRBJ1-4, with 8 bases matching TRBD1. Losses at the gene ends were 8 bases for V and 3 bases for J; bases not matched to a gene: 8. CDR1 SGHTA and CDR2 FQGNSA come from the germline V gene. The CDR3 covers 15 residues. CDR3 sequence (DNA): TGTGCCAGCCGGGGACAGGCTAATCCTAATGAAAAACTGTTTTTT. Translated, it gives CASRGQANPNEKLFF.

This clone showed up just once. The chain joins TRBV2 to TRBJ1-2; D not resolved. Germline loops: CDR1 SNHLY, CDR2 FYNNEI. The CDR3 totals 15 residues. V was trimmed by 8 bases and J by 4 bases, leaving 20 bases between them. CDR3 sequence: CASFPGFGAGYGYTF. The DNA of the CDR3 is TGTGCCAGCTTCCCGGGGTTCGGAGCGGGCTATGGCTACACCTTC.